Below, one T cell receptor beta chain is given with its context. Its cognate antigen is unknown. The CDR3 contains 15 residues. The data belong to a study of shared clonotypes between healthy human individuals. About the study: For every donor, three CD4 naive, three CD4 memory, two CD8 naive and one CD8 memory plates were used.

Under the authors' procedure: Junction-only sequences without quality scores were provided by ImmunoSEQ, so filtering was different. Measured with immunoSEQ multiplex PCR; TCRdb has only the in-frame clones, and not every one. V and J calls and clone size are given by that table; D and trimming were obtained from the DNA. The sample yields about 2.2 million clones, over 85% seen once. Only CD45RO-negative cells positively selected for CCR7 counted as naive CD8 cells, so terminally differentiated effector memory CD45RA+ cells were excluded. Those who donated, Caucasian adults without exception, all lived in Nashville, Tennessee. The study's findings and limits: Clonotypes which were not shared had lower generation probabilities than clonotypes that all four donors shared.

J is TRBJ2-3 and V is TRBV21-1; TRBD1 is the table's D call, not checked against the DNA. TRBV21-1 is deemed a pseudogene. The sequence was collected from a man between 18 and 29 years old in good health. Some clones in this sample may be carry-over from other donors' samples. Sample: naive CD8+ T cells from PBMCs. In nucleotides, the CDR3 is TGTGCCAGCAGCAAATTTTCGACAGGGGGCGATACGCAGTATTTT. Its protein is CASSKFSTGGDTQYF.